This T cell receptor beta chain comes out of a study of T cells in Graves' hyperthyroidism and ophthalmopathy. TCR beta CDR3 regions were amplified from RNA transcripts. The HTBI primer set served for first-round RT-PCR of the TCR CDR3. MiXCR, run by TCRdb on the multiplex PCR reads, gives a single entry per CDR3 protein. The table records hundreds of thousands of distinct CDR3 sequences, 45% of them present only once. This clonotype was picked up many times. Its antigen is still unknown. V was pared by 3 bases and J by 7 bases, with 5 bases of the junction left unmatched. The CDR3 is 14 amino acids. Germline values: CDR1 MGHDK, CDR2 SYGVNS. Points from the study as a whole: Among clonotypes expanded in thyroid above 0.001, most were also found in blood.

The chain employs TRBV25-1 and TRBJ1-5; 8 bases align to TRBD1. Sequencing was done on a sample of peripheral blood or thyroid tissue (not recorded which). The source of this sequence is an adult man with Graves' disease, either hyperthyroidism or ophthalmopathy (not recorded which). CDR3 sequence (DNA): TGTGCCAGCAGTGACCTGGACAGGGACCAGCCCCAGCATTTT. This encodes CASSDLDRDQPQHF. Combining the CDR3 with reference TRBV25-1 and TRBJ1-5 gives the whole variable domain EADIYQTPRYLVIGTGKKITLECSQTMGHDKMYWYQQDPGMELHLIHYSYGVNSTEKGDLSSESTVSRIRTEHFPLTLESARPSHTSQYLCASSDLDRDQPQHFGDGTRLSIL.